This is a list of T cell receptor beta chains from one sample in a study of cytomegalovirus exposure and HLA in healthy donors. Clones were read by immunoSEQ multiplex PCR, and TCRdb kept only the in-frame ones, dropping some. The sample holds more than 95,000 clones, roughly 95% seen once. Material for sequencing was PBMCs. These receptors came from a man between 18 and 35 years old in good health and CMV-seronegative. Each CDR3 is given with its conserved first and last residue. D genes are given only for firm matches. For some rows the clone size is stated as once, few or many, or as a class when expanded; others skip it.

j_gene | v_gene | d_gene | abundance | CDR3nt | CDR3aa
TRBJ1-1 | TRBV4-3 | TRBD1 | . | TGCGCCAGCAGCGAGAGGACAGGGAACACTGAAGCTTTCTTT | CASSERTGNTEAFF
TRBJ2-2 | TRBV6-5 | . | . | TGTGCCAGCAGTTACGTCCGGGGAGACACCGGGGAGCTGTTTTTT | CASSYVRGDTGELFF
TRBJ1-1 | TRBV11-3 | . | . | TGTGCCAGCAGGGCCACGACAGGGAACACTGAAGCTTTCTTT | CASRATTGNTEAFF
TRBJ2-5 | TRBV30 | TRBD1 | . | TGTGCCTGGAGTCCCGGGACAGGGCAAGAGACCCAGTACTTC | CAWSPGTGQETQYF
TRBJ2-7 | TRBV7-9 | . | . | TGTGCCAGCAGCCACCGGGACTTTCCCTACGAGCAGTACTTC | CASSHRDFPYEQYF
TRBJ1-1 | TRBV19 | TRBD1 | . | TGTGCCAGTAGTCCCTGGACAGGGGGCCTTAACACTGAAGCTTTCTTT | CASSPWTGGLNTEAFF
TRBJ2-7 | TRBV15 | TRBD2 | . | TGTGCCACCAGTCCAGAAGGAGCGGGGTGGAGCTCCTACGAGCAGTACTTC | CATSPEGAGWSSYEQYF
TRBJ2-7 | TRBV5-1 | . | . | TGCGCCAGCAGCTGGCAGGGAGGCTACGAGCAGTACTTC | CASSWQGGYEQYF
TRBJ2-7 | TRBV7-9 | . | . | TGTGCCAGCGCCGAGGCCTACGAGCAGTACTTC | CASAEAYEQYF
TRBJ2-7 | TRBV5-6 | . | . | TGTGCCAGCAGAGGGGCGGACGCCCGGTACGAGCAGTACTTC | CASRGADARYEQYF
TRBJ2-1 | TRBV28 | TRBD2 | few | TGTGCCAGCAGTTTATTTAGGCTAGCGGGAGCTTACAATGAGCAGTTCTTC | CASSLFRLAGAYNEQFF
TRBJ1-2 | TRBV11-2 | . | few | TGTGCCACCGAGGAAAAAAGAGCGGACTATGGCTACACCTTC | CATEEKRADYGYTF
TRBJ2-1 | TRBV12-5 | . | . | TGTGCTAGTGGTTTGGGGGGAGACCGCTACAATGAGCAGTTCTTC | CASGLGGDRYNEQFF
TRBJ2-1 | TRBV5-4 | TRBD2 | once | TGTGCCAGCAGCTTGGGACTAGCGGAAATACAGCAGTTCTTC | CASSLGLAEIQQFF
TRBJ2-1 | TRBV27 | . | . | TGTGCCAGCAGTTTATCGTACCAGGGGCCCAATGAGCAGTTCTTC | CASSLSYQGPNEQFF
TRBJ2-2 | TRBV12-5 | . | . | TGTGCTAGTGGTTTGCCGTCCGGAGAGAACACCGGGGAGCTGTTTTTT | CASGLPSGENTGELFF
TRBJ1-2 | TRBV30 | TRBD1 | . | TGTGCCTGGTGGGGACAGGGCGGCTATGGCTACACCTTC | CAWWGQGGYGYTF
TRBJ1-4 | TRBV6-1 | TRBD1 | . | TGTGCCAGCAGTGTAACTGCAAGGACAGGGGCAAGGGAAAAACTGTTTTTT | CASSVTARTGAREKLFF
TRBJ2-2 | TRBV7-8 | . | . | TGTGCCAGCAGCTACGGACAGGGAGGGTACACCGGGGAGCTGTTTTTT | CASSYGQGGYTGELFF
TRBJ2-7 | TRBV4-3 | TRBD1 | . | TGCGCCAGCAGCGGTCGTCGGACAGGGGGATCCTACGAGCAGTACTTC | CASSGRRTGGSYEQYF
TRBJ2-6 | TRBV19 | . | . | TGTGCCAGTAGTATTCAGACGGCAGGGTGGTACTCTGGGGCCAACGTCCTGACTTTC | CASSIQTAGWYSGANVLTF
TRBJ2-7 | TRBV30 | TRBD1 | . | TGTGCCTGGAGTGGACAGGGCCCCTACGAGCAGTACTTC | CAWSGQGPYEQYF
TRBJ2-5 | TRBV5-4 | . | . | TGTGCCAGCAGCACACAGGGCCGCCAAGAGACCCAGTACTTC | CASSTQGRQETQYF
TRBJ1-3 | TRBV4-1 | TRBD1 | . | TGCGCCAGCAGCCTCTCCGACAGGGGTGGAAACACCATATATTTT | CASSLSDRGGNTIYF
TRBJ2-3 | TRBV7-3 | TRBD2 | once | TGTGCCAGCAGCCTAGCGGGAAGTCGTACAGATACGCAGTATTTT | CASSLAGSRTDTQYF
TRBJ2-2 | TRBV7-2 | . | . | TGTGCCAGCAGCTTAGGGGCAGGGATCGCGACCGGGGAGCTGTTTTTT | CASSLGAGIATGELFF
TRBJ2-7 | TRBV6-5 | TRBD2 | . | TGTGCCAGCACGGGACTAGCGGGCGGGTACGAGCAGTACTTC | CASTGLAGGYEQYF